This is a list of T cell receptor beta chains from one sample in a study of CD4+ T cells in melanoma. This table comes from immunoSEQ multiplex PCR, and its TCRdb copy is limited to in-frame clones, with some not included. The data show about 55,000 clones, with over 60% seen just once and roughly 4.9% held by the top ten. Sequencing was done on a sample of tumor tissue. The receptors derive from a human donor with melanoma. CDR3s include the opening cysteine and the closing phenylalanine or tryptophan. Each record gives: D gene, J gene, V gene, clone size, CDR3 protein, CDR3 DNA. D genes are given only for firm matches. Size tells how often a clone was seen (once, few, many) or the class of an expanded clone, and some rows leave it out.

.	TRBJ2-3	TRBV27	.	CATTWGDTQYF	TGTGCCACCACTTGGGGAGATACGCAGTATTTT
TRBD1	TRBJ2-2	TRBV6-5	.	CASSWQGAGGELFF	TGTGCCAGCAGTTGGCAGGGGGCCGGCGGGGAGCTGTTTTTT
TRBD1	TRBJ1-6	TRBV4-2	.	CASSPLGQSNSPLHF	TGTGCCAGCAGCCCACTGGGACAGAGCAATTCACCCCTCCACTTT
TRBD1	TRBJ1-2	TRBV7-3	.	CASSSQGGDGYTF	TGTGCCAGCAGCTCCCAGGGGGGGGACGGCTACACCTTC
.	TRBJ2-7	TRBV7-9	.	CASSLAVGAAYEQYF	TGTGCCAGCAGCTTAGCTGTGGGGGCAGCCTACGAGCAGTACTTC
.	TRBJ1-2	TRBV9	few	CASSVGWTASGGYTF	TGTGCCAGCAGCGTGGGTTGGACAGCGTCGGGTGGCTACACCTTC
.	TRBJ2-7	TRBV30	.	CAWSVQGHEQYF	TGTGCCTGGAGTGTTCAGGGGCACGAGCAGTACTTC
.	TRBJ2-7	TRBV5-6	once	CASSLGTTYEQYF	TGTGCCAGCAGCTTGGGCACTACCTACGAGCAGTACTTC
.	TRBJ1-1	TRBV5-1	few	CASSLEGRNTEAFF	TGCGCCAGCAGCTTGGAGGGACGTAACACTGAAGCTTTCTTT
.	TRBJ1-4	TRBV14	.	CASSQKAGEDEKLFF	TGTGCCAGCAGTCAAAAAGCAGGGGAGGATGAAAAACTGTTTTTT
.	TRBJ2-2	TRBV4-1	once	CASSQGGAGTGELFF	TGCGCCAGCAGCCAAGGGGGGGCGGGAACCGGGGAGCTGTTTTTT
.	TRBJ2-7	TRBV25-1	.	CASPKGSGMSYEQYF	TGTGCCAGCCCCAAAGGGTCAGGGATGTCCTACGAGCAGTACTTC
TRBD1	TRBJ2-3	TRBV7-9	many	CASSDPLGQGLTDTQYF	TGTGCCAGCAGCGACCCATTGGGACAGGGGCTTACAGATACGCAGTATTTT
.	TRBJ2-3	TRBV5-4	many	CASSLASSTPTDTQYF	TGTGCCAGCAGCTTGGCGTCTAGCACTCCCACAGATACGCAGTATTTT
.	TRBJ2-2	TRBV29-1	.	CSVGVGAGELFF	TGCAGCGTTGGCGTCGGGGCCGGGGAGCTGTTTTTT
.	TRBJ1-1	TRBV27	.	CASSFEGMNTEAFF	TGTGCCAGCAGTTTCGAGGGAATGAACACTGAAGCTTTCTTT
TRBD1	TRBJ2-2	TRBV6-1	.	CASSAGQGDTGELFF	TGTGCCAGCAGTGCGGGACAGGGGGACACCGGGGAGCTGTTTTTT
.	TRBJ2-3	TRBV6-5	.	CASSSDSDWRDTQYF	TGTGCCAGCAGTTCAGACTCCGACTGGAGAGATACGCAGTATTTT